These T cell receptor beta chains were read from a single sample in a study of cytomegalovirus exposure and HLA in healthy donors. Sequenced by immunoSEQ multiplex PCR; TCRdb stores in-frame clones only, minus some. The sample consists of roughly 350,000 clones, roughly 89% of them appearing once. What was sequenced was PBMCs. The receptors were sampled from a young woman in good health and CMV-seronegative. CDR3s include the opening cysteine and the closing phenylalanine or tryptophan. Each record gives: J gene, V gene, clone size, D gene, CDR3 protein, CDR3 DNA. D genes are given only for firm matches. Size tells how often a clone was seen (once, few, many) or the class of an expanded clone, and some rows leave it out.

J: TRBJ1-5; V: TRBV2; size: .; D: TRBD1; CDR3: CASSQLTGGVGQPQHF; DNA: TGTGCCAGCAGTCAATTAACAGGGGGAGTAGGCCAGCCCCAGCATTTT
J: TRBJ1-2; V: TRBV25-1; size: few; D: .; CDR3: CASSERGDNGYTF; DNA: TGTGCCAGCAGTGAACGGGGAGATAATGGCTACACCTTC
J: TRBJ2-7; V: TRBV6-6; size: .; D: .; CDR3: CASSYEVTYEQYF; DNA: TGTGCCAGCAGTTATGAGGTCACCTACGAGCAGTACTTC
J: TRBJ2-5; V: TRBV4-1; size: .; D: TRBD2; CDR3: CASSFQGTSDETQYF; DNA: TGCGCCAGCAGCTTTCAGGGGACTAGCGACGAGACCCAGTACTTC
J: TRBJ2-7; V: TRBV2; size: .; D: .; CDR3: CASQPSSASYEQYF; DNA: TGTGCCAGCCAACCTTCTAGCGCCTCCTACGAGCAGTACTTC
J: TRBJ2-2; V: TRBV4-3; size: .; D: .; CDR3: CASSHEGTGELFF; DNA: TGCGCCAGCAGCCACGAGGGCACCGGGGAGCTGTTTTTT
J: TRBJ1-4; V: TRBV18; size: .; D: TRBD1; CDR3: CASSRDRVNEKLFF; DNA: TGTGCCAGCTCCCGAGACAGGGTGAATGAAAAACTGTTTTTT
J: TRBJ1-1; V: TRBV7-3; size: few; D: .; CDR3: CASSLGGEAFF; DNA: TGTGCCAGCAGCTTAGGAGGGGAAGCTTTCTTT
J: TRBJ2-7; V: TRBV6-1; size: .; D: TRBD1; CDR3: CASSEAGTVSYEQYF; DNA: TGTGCCAGCAGTGAAGCCGGGACAGTTTCCTACGAGCAGTACTTC
J: TRBJ2-1; V: TRBV6-1; size: .; D: TRBD2; CDR3: CASSDAPTGTSGSMNEQFF; DNA: TGTGCCAGCAGTGATGCGCCAACAGGGACTAGCGGGAGCATGAATGAGCAGTTCTTC
J: TRBJ1-5; V: TRBV27; size: .; D: TRBD1; CDR3: CASSLTGTGGGQPQHF; DNA: TGTGCCAGCAGTTTAACAGGGACAGGGGGCGGCCAGCCCCAGCATTTT
J: TRBJ2-1; V: TRBV5-1; size: .; D: TRBD2; CDR3: CASTLAGSSYNEQFF; DNA: TGCGCCAGCACCCTAGCGGGAAGCTCCTACAATGAGCAGTTCTTC
J: TRBJ2-7; V: TRBV7-2; size: .; D: .; CDR3: CASSLVFGGVSYEQYF; DNA: TGTGCCAGCAGCTTAGTGTTCGGGGGAGTCTCCTACGAGCAGTACTTC
J: TRBJ2-7; V: TRBV4-3; size: .; D: TRBD2; CDR3: CASSQELAGLYEQYF; DNA: TGCGCCAGCAGCCAAGAACTAGCGGGACTCTACGAGCAGTACTTC
J: TRBJ2-1; V: TRBV29-1; size: .; D: .; CDR3: CSVDDSKFF; DNA: TGCAGCGTTGATGACAGTAAGTTCTTC
J: TRBJ2-5; V: TRBV5-6; size: .; D: TRBD2; CDR3: CASSLIGREETQYF; DNA: TGTGCCAGCAGCTTGATCGGGAGGGAAGAGACCCAGTACTTC
J: TRBJ2-7; V: TRBV20-1; size: .; D: .; CDR3: CSAQLASEQYF; DNA: TGCAGTGCCCAGCTAGCCTCCGAGCAGTACTTC
J: TRBJ1-1; V: TRBV4-2; size: .; D: TRBD1; CDR3: CASSLRGREAFF; DNA: TGTGCCAGCAGCCTAAGGGGGCGCGAAGCTTTCTTT